This T cell receptor (beta chain) was sequenced in a study of Tregs in tolerant kidney transplant recipients. The data were produced by immunoSEQ multiplex PCR, yet TCRdb's version contains in-frame clones alone and is incomplete. Here the sample spans 85,000 to 100,000 clones, 80% to 95% being singletons. The germline gives CDR1 KGHSH, CDR2 LQKENI. This CDR3 has 16 residues. Between the trimmed V and J ends, which lost 1 base and 1 base, there was a span of 13 bases. CD4+CD25+CD127- Tregs, CD4+CD25- non-Tregs, CD4 and CD8 cells were sorted. As to this clone: Its target is unknown.

The study, taken as a whole, reports: Antigen-driven expansion was suggested because donor-specific Tregs expanded more than all Tregs in tolerant patients. The small number of patients limits these findings pending further validation. Changing PCR primers prevented nucleotide comparison between some patients' samples.

The V gene is TRBV18, the J gene TRBJ1-1; no clear D. The source is a human donor who received a combined kidney and bone marrow transplant. The sequencing here drew on CD4+ T cells from blood, taken before the transplant. In DNA form, the CDR3 reads TGTGCCAGCTCACCACGCCCTAGTGCGGGGAACACTGAAGCTTTCTTT. Translation gives CASSPRPSAGNTEAFF.